This T cell receptor beta chain came from a study of identical twins. Study-level points and caveats: One should note that invariant MAIT and iNKT cells could partly confound zero-insertion analyses. Excess sharing by twins proved weaker in beta out-of-frame sequences. Beta clonotypes that were abundant in cord blood contained fewer insertions, a pattern absent from memory repertoires.

Deletions cut 3 bases from V and 10 bases from J, with 9 bases between. The CDR3 length is 11 residues. Per the germline V gene, CDR1 is MNHNS and CDR2 is SASEGT. MiXCR was run by TCRdb on the 5' RACE reads, yielding one entry per CDR3 protein. The sample lists some 1,700,000 distinct CDR3 sequences; around a third were seen once. This clonotype turned up a few times. No antigen is known for it. The sample comprised cord blood. The origin of this receptor is a newborn girl in good health. The V call is TRBV6-1, the J call TRBJ1-2; D not resolved. CDR3 in DNA: TGTGCCAGCAGTGACGGCGGAGCCTACACCTTC. Amino acid sequence: CASSDGGAYTF.